One T cell receptor beta chain is described in this entry. Its antigen is as yet unknown. These data belong to a study of cytomegalovirus exposure and HLA in healthy donors. Study in general: Among roughly 190 million T cells, an earlier analysis found 95 million to 140 million unique TCR beta sequences.

Germline values: CDR1 MNHEY, CDR2 SMNVEV (reference sequence). Trimming took 6 bases from V and 5 from J, leaving 17 bases between them. This CDR3 region has 15 residues. General study findings and limits: HLA allele associations emerged for around 16,000 TCR beta sequences in a later analysis, at 0.05 false discovery rate. A later analysis found that most CMV-associated TCR beta chains appeared HLA-restricted. The classifier reportedly diagnosed cytomegalovirus status with high specificity and sensitivity.

Vbeta (60) and Jbeta (13) primers were used in the PCR. Data came from immunoSEQ multiplex PCR; TCRdb stores just in-frame clones and leaves some out. Of some 110,000 clones listed, around 75% were seen once; the top ten hold roughly 0.87%. This rearrangement joins TRBV27 to TRBJ2-1; the D gene is possibly TRBD2 (6 bases). The TCR was taken from a woman aged 25 to 39 in good health and CMV-seronegative. The sequenced sample was PBMCs. The CDR3 reads CASRLRRELNNEQFF. CDR3 nucleotide sequence: TGTGCCAGCAGGTTAAGGAGGGAGCTTAACAATGAGCAGTTCTTC.